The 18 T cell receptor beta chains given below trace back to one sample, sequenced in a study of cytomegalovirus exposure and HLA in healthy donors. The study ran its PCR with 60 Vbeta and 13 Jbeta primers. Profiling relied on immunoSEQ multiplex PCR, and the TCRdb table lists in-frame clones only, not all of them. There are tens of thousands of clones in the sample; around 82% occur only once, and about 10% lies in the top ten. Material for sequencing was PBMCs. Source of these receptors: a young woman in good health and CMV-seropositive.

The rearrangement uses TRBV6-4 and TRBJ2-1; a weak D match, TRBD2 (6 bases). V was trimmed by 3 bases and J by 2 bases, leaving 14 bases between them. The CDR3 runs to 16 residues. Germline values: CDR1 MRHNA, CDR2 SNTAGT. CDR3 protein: CASSEVVSGAYNEQFF. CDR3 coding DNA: TGTGCCAGCAGTGAGGTCGTTTCGGGGGCCTACAATGAGCAGTTCTTC.

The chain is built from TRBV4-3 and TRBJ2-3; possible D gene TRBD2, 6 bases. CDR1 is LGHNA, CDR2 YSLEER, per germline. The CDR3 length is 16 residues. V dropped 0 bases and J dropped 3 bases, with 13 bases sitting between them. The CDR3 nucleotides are TGCGCCAGCAGCCAAGATTGGGGACTCAGAACAGATACGCAGTATTTT. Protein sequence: CASSQDWGLRTDTQYF.

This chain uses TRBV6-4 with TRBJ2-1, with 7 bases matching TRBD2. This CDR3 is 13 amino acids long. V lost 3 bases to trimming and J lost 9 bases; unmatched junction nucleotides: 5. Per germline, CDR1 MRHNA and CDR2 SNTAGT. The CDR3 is CASSEQRGGEQFF. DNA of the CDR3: TGTGCCAGCAGTGAGCAGCGGGGCGGTGAGCAGTTCTTC.

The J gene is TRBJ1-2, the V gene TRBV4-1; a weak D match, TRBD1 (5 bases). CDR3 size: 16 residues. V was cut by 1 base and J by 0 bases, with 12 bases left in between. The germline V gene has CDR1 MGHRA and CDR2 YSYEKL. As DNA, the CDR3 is TGCGCCAGCAGCCAAGCCGGGACTCACGCTAACTATGGCTACACCTTC. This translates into CASSQAGTHANYGYTF.

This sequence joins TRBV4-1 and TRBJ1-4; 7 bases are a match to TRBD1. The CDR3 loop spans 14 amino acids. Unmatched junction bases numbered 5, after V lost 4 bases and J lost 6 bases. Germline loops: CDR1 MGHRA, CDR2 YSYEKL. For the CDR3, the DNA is TGCGCCAGCAGCCCCTGGGACAGTGATGAAAAACTGTTTTTT. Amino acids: CASSPWDSDEKLFF.

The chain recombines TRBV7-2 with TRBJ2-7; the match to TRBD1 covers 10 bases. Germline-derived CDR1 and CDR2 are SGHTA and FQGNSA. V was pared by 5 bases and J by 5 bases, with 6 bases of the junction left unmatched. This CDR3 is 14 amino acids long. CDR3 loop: CASSPGTGADEQYF. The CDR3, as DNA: TGTGCCAGCAGCCCCGGGACAGGGGCTGACGAGCAGTACTTC.

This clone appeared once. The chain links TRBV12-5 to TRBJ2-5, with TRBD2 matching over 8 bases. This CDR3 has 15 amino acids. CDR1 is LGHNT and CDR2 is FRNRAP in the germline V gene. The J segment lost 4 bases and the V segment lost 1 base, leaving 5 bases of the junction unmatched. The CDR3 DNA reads TGTGCTAGTGGTTTGGGAAGCGGGGGTCTAGAGACCCAGTACTTC. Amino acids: CASGLGSGGLETQYF.

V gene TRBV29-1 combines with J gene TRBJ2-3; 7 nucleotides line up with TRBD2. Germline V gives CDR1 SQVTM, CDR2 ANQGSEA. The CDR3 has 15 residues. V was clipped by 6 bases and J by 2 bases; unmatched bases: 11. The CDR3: CSVPAGGGNTDTQYF. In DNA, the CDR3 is TGCAGCGTCCCGGCTGGGGGGGGGAACACAGATACGCAGTATTTT.

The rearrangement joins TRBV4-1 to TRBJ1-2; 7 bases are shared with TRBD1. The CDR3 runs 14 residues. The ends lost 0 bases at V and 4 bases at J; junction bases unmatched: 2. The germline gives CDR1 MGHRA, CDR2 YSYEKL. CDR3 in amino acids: CASSQEGDSYGYTF. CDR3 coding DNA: TGCGCCAGCAGCCAAGAGGGGGACAGCTATGGCTACACCTTC.

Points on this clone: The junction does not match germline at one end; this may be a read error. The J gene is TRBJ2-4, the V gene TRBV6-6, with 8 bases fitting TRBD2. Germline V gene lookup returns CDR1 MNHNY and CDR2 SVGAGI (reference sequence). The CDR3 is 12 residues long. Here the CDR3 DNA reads TGTGCCAGCAGTTATACGGGGGGGGGTGTGAACTTC. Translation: CASSYTGGGVNF.

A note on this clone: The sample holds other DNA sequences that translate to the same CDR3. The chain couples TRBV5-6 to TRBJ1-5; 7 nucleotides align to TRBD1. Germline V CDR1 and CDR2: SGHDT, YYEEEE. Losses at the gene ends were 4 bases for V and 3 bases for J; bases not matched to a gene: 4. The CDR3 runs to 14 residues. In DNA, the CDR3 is TGTGCCAGCAGCCTACAGGGGATCAATCAGCCCCAGCATTTT. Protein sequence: CASSLQGINQPQHF.

CDR3 nucleotide sequence: TGTGCCAGCAGTCCCCCCACAGGGATTAATTCACCCCTCCACTTT. As protein: CASSPPTGINSPLHF. The rearrangement links TRBV28 to TRBJ1-6, with D possibly matching TRBD1 (6 bases). CDR1 and CDR2 from the germline V gene are MDHEN and SYDVKM. The CDR3 covers 15 residues. Trimming cost V 5 bases and J 6 bases, with 14 bases left between them.

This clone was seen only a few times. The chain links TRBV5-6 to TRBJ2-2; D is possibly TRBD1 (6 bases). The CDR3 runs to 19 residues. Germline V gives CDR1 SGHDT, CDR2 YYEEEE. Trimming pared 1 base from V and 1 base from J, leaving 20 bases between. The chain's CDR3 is CASSLTVVQGSRNTGELFF. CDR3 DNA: TGTGCCAGCAGCTTGACGGTTGTTCAGGGGTCAAGGAACACCGGGGAGCTGTTTTTT.

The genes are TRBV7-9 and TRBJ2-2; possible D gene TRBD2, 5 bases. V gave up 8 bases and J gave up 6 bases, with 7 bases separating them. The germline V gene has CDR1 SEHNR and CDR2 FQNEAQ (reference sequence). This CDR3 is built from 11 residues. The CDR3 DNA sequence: TGTGCCAGCGCACTAGCCGGGGAGCTGTTTTTT. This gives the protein CASALAGELFF.

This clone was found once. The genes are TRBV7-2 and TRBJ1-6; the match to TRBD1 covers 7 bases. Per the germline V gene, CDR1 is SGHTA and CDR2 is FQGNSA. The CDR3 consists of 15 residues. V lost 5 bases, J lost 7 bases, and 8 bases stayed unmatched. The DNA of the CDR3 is TGTGCCAGCAGCCCCCGGACAGGCTCGAATTCACCCCTCCACTTT. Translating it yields CASSPRTGSNSPLHF.

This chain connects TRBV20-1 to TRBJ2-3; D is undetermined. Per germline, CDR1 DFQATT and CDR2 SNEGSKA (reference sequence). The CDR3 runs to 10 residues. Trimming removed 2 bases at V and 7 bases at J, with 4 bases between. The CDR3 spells CSARQNTQYF. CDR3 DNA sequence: TGCAGTGCTAGACAAAATACGCAGTATTTT.

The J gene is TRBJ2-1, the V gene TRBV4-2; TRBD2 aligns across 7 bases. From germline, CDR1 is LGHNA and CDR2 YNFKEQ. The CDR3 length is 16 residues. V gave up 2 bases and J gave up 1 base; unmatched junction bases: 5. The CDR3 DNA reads TGTGCCAGCAGCCAACCGAGCGGGGAGTCCTACAATGAGCAGTTCTTC. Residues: CASSQPSGESYNEQFF.

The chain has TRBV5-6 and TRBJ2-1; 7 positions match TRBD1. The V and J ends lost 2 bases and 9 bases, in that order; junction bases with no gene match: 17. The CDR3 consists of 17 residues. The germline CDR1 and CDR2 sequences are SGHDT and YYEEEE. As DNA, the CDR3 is TGTGCCAGCAGCTTACCAGGGGGTGGGGCCGGTGTGGGTGAGCAGTTCTTC. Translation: CASSLPGGGAGVGEQFF.